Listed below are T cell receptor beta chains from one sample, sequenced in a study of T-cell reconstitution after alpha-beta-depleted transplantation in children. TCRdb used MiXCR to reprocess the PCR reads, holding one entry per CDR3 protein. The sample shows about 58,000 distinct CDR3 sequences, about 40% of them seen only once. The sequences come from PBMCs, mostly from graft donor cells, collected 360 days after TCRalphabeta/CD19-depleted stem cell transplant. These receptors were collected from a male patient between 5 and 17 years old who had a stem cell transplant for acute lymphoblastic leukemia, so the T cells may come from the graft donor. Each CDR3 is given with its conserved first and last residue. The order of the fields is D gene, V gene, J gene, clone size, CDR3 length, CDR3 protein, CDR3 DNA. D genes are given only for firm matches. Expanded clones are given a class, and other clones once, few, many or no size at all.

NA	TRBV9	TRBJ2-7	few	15	CASSVGGLAPHEQYF	TGTGCCAGCAGCGTAGGTGGGCTAGCTCCCCACGAGCAGTACTTC
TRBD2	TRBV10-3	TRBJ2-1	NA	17	CAISEEGLAGFYNEQFF	TGTGCCATCAGTGAAGAGGGCCTAGCGGGATTTTACAATGAGCAGTTCTTC
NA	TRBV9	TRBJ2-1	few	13	CASSVDVFNEQFF	TGTGCCAGCAGCGTAGATGTGTTCAATGAGCAGTTCTTC
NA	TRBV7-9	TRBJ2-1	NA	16	CASSLRLHGNVGEQFF	TGTGCCAGCAGCTTACGTCTTCACGGTAACGTCGGTGAGCAGTTCTTC
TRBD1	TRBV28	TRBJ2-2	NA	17	CVKSSLTGLVNTGELFF	TGTGTCAAGTCCAGTCTGACAGGGCTTGTGAACACCGGGGAGCTGTTTTTT
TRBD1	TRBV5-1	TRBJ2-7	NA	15	CASSFGTGGPYEQYF	TGCGCCAGCAGCTTCGGGACAGGGGGCCCCTACGAGCAGTACTTC
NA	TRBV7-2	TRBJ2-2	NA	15	CASRFSGTNTGELFF	TGTGCCAGCAGGTTTAGCGGAACGAACACCGGGGAGCTGTTTTTT
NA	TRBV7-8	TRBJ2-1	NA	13	CASSLTHYNEQFF	TGTGCCAGCAGCTTAACCCATTACAATGAGCAGTTCTTC
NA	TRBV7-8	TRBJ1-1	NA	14	CASNYDGIGTEAFF	TGTGCCAGCAATTACGACGGGATTGGCACTGAAGCTTTCTTT
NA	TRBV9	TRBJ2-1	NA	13	CASSVAEAGARTF	TGTGCCAGCAGCGTAGCTGAGGCAGGGGCACGTACGTTC
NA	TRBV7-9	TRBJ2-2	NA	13	CASSWTNYGELFF	TGTGCCAGCAGCTGGACTAATTACGGGGAGCTGTTTTTT
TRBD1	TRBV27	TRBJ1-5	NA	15	CASSPPGQGNQPQHF	TGTGCCAGCAGTCCCCCCGGACAGGGCAATCAGCCCCAGCATTTT
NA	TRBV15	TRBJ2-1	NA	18	CATSRVLWTAGAYNEQFF	TGTGCCACCAGCAGAGTCTTATGGACTGCCGGGGCTTACAATGAGCAGTTCTTC
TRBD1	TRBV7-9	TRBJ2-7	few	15	CASSSTDRGVYEQYF	TGTGCCAGCAGCTCCACTGACAGGGGCGTCTACGAGCAGTACTTC
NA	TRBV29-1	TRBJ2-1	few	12	CSVQGINNEQFF	TGCAGCGTGCAGGGGATCAACAATGAGCAGTTCTTC
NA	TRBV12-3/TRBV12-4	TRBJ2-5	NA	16	CASSLYPGGPQETQYF	TGTGCCAGCAGTTTGTACCCTGGAGGGCCCCAAGAGACCCAGTACTTC
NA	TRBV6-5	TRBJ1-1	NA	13	CASSLQVGTEAFF	TGTGCCAGCAGTTTGCAGGTGGGAACTGAAGCTTTCTTT
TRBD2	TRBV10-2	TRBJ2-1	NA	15	CASSEGGRIYNEQFF	TGCGCCAGCAGTGAGGGCGGGAGGATATACAATGAGCAGTTCTTC
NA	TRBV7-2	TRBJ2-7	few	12	CASRSQGYEQYF	TGTGCCAGCAGGTCACAGGGCTACGAGCAGTACTTC
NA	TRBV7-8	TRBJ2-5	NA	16	CASSVPGQIIQETQYF	TGTGCCAGCAGCGTACCGGGACAAATAATACAAGAGACCCAGTACTTC
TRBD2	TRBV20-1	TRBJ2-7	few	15	CSAEVGEGSSYEQYF	TGCAGTGCCGAGGTCGGGGAGGGCAGCTCCTACGAGCAGTACTTC
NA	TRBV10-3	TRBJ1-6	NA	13	CAISELEDSPLHF	TGTGCCATCAGTGAGTTGGAGGATTCACCCCTCCACTTT
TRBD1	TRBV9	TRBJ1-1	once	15	CASSFTQGAGTEAFF	TGTGCCAGCAGCTTTACTCAGGGGGCGGGCACTGAAGCTTTCTTT
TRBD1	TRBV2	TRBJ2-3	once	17	CASSEVWTGGILDTQYF	TGTGCCAGCAGTGAAGTGTGGACAGGGGGCATTTTAGATACGCAGTATTTT
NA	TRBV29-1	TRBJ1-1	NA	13	CSVVGGGVTEAFF	TGCAGCGTTGTGGGGGGAGGGGTGACTGAAGCTTTCTTT
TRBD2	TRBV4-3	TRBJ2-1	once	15	CASSLGGATYNEQFF	TGCGCCAGCAGTCTCGGGGGGGCCACGTACAATGAGCAGTTCTTC
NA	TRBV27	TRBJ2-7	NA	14	CASSFGGRSYEQYF	TGTGCCAGCAGTTTTGGGGGCAGGTCCTACGAGCAGTACTTC
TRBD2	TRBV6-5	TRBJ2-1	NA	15	CASSYSGLAQTEQFF	TGTGCCAGCAGTTACTCCGGACTAGCGCAGACTGAGCAGTTCTTC
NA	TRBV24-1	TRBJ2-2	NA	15	CATNDNSENTGELFF	TGTGCCACCAATGATAACTCAGAGAACACCGGGGAGCTGTTTTTT
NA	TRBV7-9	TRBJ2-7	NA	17	CASRPGSSGGGSYEQYF	TGTGCCAGCAGACCGGGTAGCTCAGGGGGAGGCTCCTACGAGCAGTACTTC
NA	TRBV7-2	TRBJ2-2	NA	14	CASSEEFNTGELFF	TGTGCCAGCAGTGAGGAGTTTAACACCGGGGAGCTGTTTTTT